This T cell receptor (beta chain) was captured by sequencing in a study of T cells in Graves' hyperthyroidism and ophthalmopathy (dated by TCRdb to the late 2010s). A note on the overall study: Peripheral blood was collected at initial diagnosis, before any treatment. In six Graves' hyperthyroidism patients, the study also compared T-cell repertoires from thyroid tissue with T-cell repertoires from blood. The 100 discovery patients were randomly split 7:3 into training and test sets. To identify TCR V-J signatures that set the groups apart, the researchers used a discovery cohort of 90 to 100 patients, made up of about 44 with Graves' ophthalmopathy and some 55 with stable Graves' hyperthyroidism. Once sampling was done, hyperthyroidism patients were given methimazole at a starting dose of 30 mg daily, whereas ophthalmopathy patients were given high-dose intravenous methylprednisolone. Whether ophthalmopathy could be predicted prospectively was tested in an independent validation cohort made up of about 18 hyperthyroidism patients plus 17 patients who later progressed to ophthalmopathy. The paper describes TCR Vbeta CDR3 sequencing of 140 or so peripheral blood samples, made up of under 50 ophthalmopathy patients, around 78 hyperthyroidism patients and approximately 17 progressor patients.

Ophthalmopathy patients had moderately to severely active disease, Clinical Activity Score of at least 3, NOSPECS grade of at least 4, and duration under 3 months. Any patient with an uncontrolled infection, another autoimmune disease, pregnancy or lactation was excluded. Diagnoses were based on clinical symptoms, serum thyroxine and TRAb, thyroid ultrasound and orbital computed tomography. PBMCs were separated from 8 to 10 ml of fresh peripheral blood using Ficoll-Paque density gradient centrifugation. Total RNA was extracted using Trizol reagent, and RNA quality was assessed on an Agilent 2100 Bioanalyzer. What the authors observed across the whole study: Blood samples also contained most of the expanded thyroid clonotypes (frequency above 0.001), which suggests that blood repertoires may reflect thyroid immune responses. Sample size was not statistically predetermined, and investigators were not blinded to group allocation. In cross-validation, a model built on a 13 V-J signature told ophthalmopathy apart from stable hyperthyroidism with under 90% sensitivity and around 81% specificity, and in testing the same model reached 80%/75%. In validation, the model predicted progression to ophthalmopathy a median of 6.5 months before onset, with over 55% sensitivity and nearly 75% specificity.

A word on this clonotype: Its antigen has not been determined. A much larger clone is a single base away; this may be a read error.

TCR beta CDR3 regions were amplified from RNA transcripts. The TCR CDR3 was subjected to a first round of RT-PCR using the HTBI primer set and the Qiagen OneStep RT-PCR kit. The libraries were constructed in a second round of multiplex PCR and then size-selected and purified. Paired-end sequencing of the libraries was performed with 100 bp reads on an Illumina HiSeq2000. On the study's bioinformatics: SOAPnuke was used to process the raw data, removing reads that contained adapters or uncalled bases, had a mean Phred below 15, or lacked an exact match to the constant primer or identifier. High-quality paired reads were merged with COPE v1.2.5, and unique nucleotide sequences were defined as clonotypes. MiTCR v1.1 was used to align clonotypes to the IMGT TRBV, TRBD and TRBJ reference segments. Analysis was restricted to V-J combinations with a frequency above 0.0001, which covered roughly 99% of repertoires. The TCS score was defined as F50 (clonal expansion) divided by E x V (chaos), with BLOSUM62-based TCRdist calculated between CDR3 peptides within each V-J. Welch's t-statistics and random forest reduced 500 to 550 V-J features to 13, which were used in a naive Bayes classifier (R e1071). TCRdb redid the processing of the public reads, applying fastp at Q25 and MiXCR, and retained in-frame beta chains. Rows merge per CDR3 protein into single entries with the most common DNA and genes. These V and J calls originate from TCRdb's pipeline instead of the authors' own analysis. For this sample the table gives more than 350,000 distinct CDR3 sequences, of which roughly 15% were detected only once. Approximately 19% of the sample comes from the top ten.

Per the germline V gene, SGHAT is the CDR1 and FQNNGV is the CDR2. The cysteine opens and the phenylalanine closes a CDR3 of 14 amino acids. The sequence is cut down to CDR3 DNA, 42 bases in frame from base 1. The chain joins TRBV11-2 to TRBJ2-3; 6 matching bases give a weak D call of TRBD1. Material: blood. The origin of this receptor is a woman in her sixties with Graves' ophthalmopathy. For the CDR3, the sequence is CASRRTGQTGTQYF. In nucleotides, the sequence is TGTGCCAGCAGACGTACGGGGCAGACAGGTACGCAGTATTTT. The full variable domain, with segments outside the CDR3 supplied by the reference TRBV11-2 and TRBJ2-3 proteins, appears as EAGVAQSPRYKIIEKRQSVAFWCNPISGHATLYWYQQILGQGPKLLIQFQNNGVVDDSQLPKDRFSAERLKGVDSTLKIQPAKLEDSAVYLCASRRTGQTGTQYFGPGTRLTVL.